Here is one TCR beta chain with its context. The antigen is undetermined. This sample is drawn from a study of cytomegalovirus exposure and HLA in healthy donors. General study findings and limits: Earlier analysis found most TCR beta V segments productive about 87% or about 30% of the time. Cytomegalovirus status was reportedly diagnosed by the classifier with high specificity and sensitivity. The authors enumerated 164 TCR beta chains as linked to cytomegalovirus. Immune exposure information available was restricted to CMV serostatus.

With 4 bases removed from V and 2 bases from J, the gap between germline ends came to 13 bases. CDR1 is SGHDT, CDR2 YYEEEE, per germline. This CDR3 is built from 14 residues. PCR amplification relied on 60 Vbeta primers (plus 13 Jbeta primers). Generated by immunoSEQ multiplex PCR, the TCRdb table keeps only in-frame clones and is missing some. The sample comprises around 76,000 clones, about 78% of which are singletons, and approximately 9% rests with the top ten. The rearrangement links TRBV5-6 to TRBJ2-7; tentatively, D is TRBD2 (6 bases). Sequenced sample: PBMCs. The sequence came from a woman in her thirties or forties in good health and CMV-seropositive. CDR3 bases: TGTGCCAGCAGCGGGGGGACTTACGCCTACGAGCAGTACTTC. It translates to CASSGGTYAYEQYF.